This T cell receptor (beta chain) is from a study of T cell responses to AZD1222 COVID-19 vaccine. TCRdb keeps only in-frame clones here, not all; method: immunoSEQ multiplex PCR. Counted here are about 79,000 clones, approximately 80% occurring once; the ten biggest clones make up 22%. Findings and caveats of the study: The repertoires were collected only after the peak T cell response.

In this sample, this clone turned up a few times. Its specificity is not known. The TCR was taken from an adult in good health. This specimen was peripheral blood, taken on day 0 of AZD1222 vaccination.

For the CDR3, the DNA is TGTGCCACCTCCTCCAGACAAAACACTGAAGCTTTCTTT. Translation: CATSSRQNTEAFF. The chain carries TRBV10-3 and TRBJ1-1; no clear D. Deletions cut 10 bases from V and 2 bases from J, with 14 bases between. Germline CDR1 ENHRY, CDR2 SYGVKD. This CDR3 is built from 13 residues.